These 9 T cell receptor beta chains were all obtained from the same sample, sequenced in a study of CD8+ T cells in alopecia areata. As the sequencing template, cDNA was produced by extracting RNA and reverse transcribing it. Assay used: immunoSEQ multiplex PCR; TCRdb lists only in-frame clones, some missing. The sample records 30,000 to 40,000 clones, around half being singletons. Sorting of CD4+ cells into CD25+CD127- cells was carried out for about 5 patients. The source material was CD4+ Tregs sorted from blood. These receptors came from a human donor with alopecia areata.

V gene TRBV7-3 combines with J gene TRBJ1-1; D perhaps matches TRBD1 (6 bases). Trimming took 8 bases from V and 1 from J, leaving 14 bases between them. CDR1 SGHTA and CDR2 FQGTGA come from the germline V gene. The CDR3 contains 14 residues. The CDR3 nucleotides read TGTGCCAGCTCGACAGGCTCGTGGAACACTGAAGCTTTCTTT. Protein product: CASSTGSWNTEAFF.

The gene calls are TRBV10-2 and TRBJ2-4; D is undetermined. From germline, CDR1 is WSHSY and CDR2 SAAADI. This CDR3 region has 15 residues. Trimming stripped 3 bases from V and 0 bases from J, with 9 bases between. The CDR3 here is CASSENRLAKNIQYF. The CDR3 DNA sequence: TGCGCCAGCAGTGAAAACAGACTAGCCAAAAACATTCAGTACTTC.

This clone has a handful of counts. This chain links TRBV4-3 with TRBJ1-2; D is unclear. V lost 0 bases to trimming and J lost 4 bases, with 6 bases between them. This CDR3 spans 13 amino acids. Germline values: CDR1 LGHNA, CDR2 YSLEER. In DNA, the CDR3 is TGCGCCAGCAGCCAAGAACGGCGCTATGGCTACACCTTC. This encodes CASSQERRYGYTF.

The gene calls are TRBV4-1 and TRBJ2-7, with 8 bases that match TRBD1. Trimming at V came to 4 bases and at J to 3 bases, leaving 11 bases not matched to a gene. The CDR3 is made up of 16 amino acids. Germline values: CDR1 MGHRA, CDR2 YSYEKL. The CDR3: CASSRWSGQGVYEQYF. The CDR3 nucleotides read TGCGCCAGCAGCCGATGGTCAGGACAGGGAGTCTACGAGCAGTACTTC.

This clone appeared a few times. The genes are TRBV28 and TRBJ2-7; 8 bases are a match to TRBD1. In germline, CDR1 is MDHEN, CDR2 SYDVKM. The CDR3 has 17 amino acids. V dropped 2 bases and J dropped 2; count of bases not matched to a gene: 11. The CDR3 is CASSLVLFEQGAYEQYF. The CDR3 DNA follows: TGTGCCAGCAGTTTAGTGCTATTTGAACAGGGGGCCTACGAGCAGTACTTC.

J is TRBJ1-1 and V is TRBV7-3; D unclear. Trimming took off 1 base at V and 4 bases at J, with 7 bases between the two ends. CDR3 length: 13 amino acids. CDR1 is SGHTA and CDR2 is FQGTGA in the germline V gene. The CDR3 sequence: CASSLMSGTEAFF. DNA for the CDR3: TGTGCCAGCAGCTTAATGAGCGGCACTGAAGCTTTCTTT.

The V and J genes are TRBV6-6 and TRBJ2-7; 8 bases map to TRBD1. This CDR3 contains 16 residues. Germline trimming cut 6 bases from V and 6 bases from J; bases unmatched to any gene: 16. CDR1 is MNHNY, CDR2 SVGAGI, per germline (reference sequence). The CDR3 protein is CASSEPRGQGEGEQYF. In DNA form, the CDR3 reads TGTGCCAGCAGCGAACCGAGAGGACAGGGAGAGGGCGAGCAGTACTTC.

This chain connects TRBV7-2 to TRBJ2-5; D gene uncertain. Germline CDR1 is SGHTA and CDR2 is FQGNSA. The CDR3 runs to 15 residues. The ends were cut back, 5 bases at V and 4 bases at J, with 17 bases in the middle. The CDR3 reads CASSPASTRVETQYF. CDR3 nucleotides: TGTGCCAGCAGCCCGGCTTCCACAAGGGTAGAGACCCAGTACTTC.

The rearrangement links TRBV5-1 to TRBJ1-1; maybe TRBD1 (6 bases). CDR1 is SGHRS and CDR2 is YFSETQ in the germline V gene. V was clipped by 4 bases and J by 1 base, with 14 bases between them. The CDR3 is 15 residues long. The CDR3 protein is CASSRGTTQNTEAFF. The CDR3 nucleotides are TGCGCCAGCAGCCGGGGGACAACTCAGAACACTGAAGCTTTCTTT.